This T cell receptor (beta chain) emerged from a study of cytomegalovirus exposure and HLA in healthy donors. Overall study results and limits: TCR beta chains associated with HLA were, in a later analysis, more clonally expanded than equally common others. The presence/absence work took it that sequencing depth was about the same across donors.

Both 60 Vbeta primers and 13 Jbeta primers went into the PCR. Sequencing used immunoSEQ multiplex PCR; TCRdb keeps in-frame clones, though not all of them. The sample holds more than 80,000 clones, under 85% seen once. Worth noting for this clone: Antigen: not known.

Trimming removed 3 bases at V and 4 bases at J, with 7 bases between. Looked up from germline, CDR1 is KGHSH and CDR2 is LQKENI. The CDR3 has 12 residues. V usage is TRBV18 and J usage is TRBJ2-7; D call uncertain. The specimen was PBMCs. The source is a female donor in good health and CMV-seropositive. The CDR3 DNA follows: TGTGCCAGCTCACCGAACTTATACGAGCAGTACTTC. Protein sequence: CASSPNLYEQYF.